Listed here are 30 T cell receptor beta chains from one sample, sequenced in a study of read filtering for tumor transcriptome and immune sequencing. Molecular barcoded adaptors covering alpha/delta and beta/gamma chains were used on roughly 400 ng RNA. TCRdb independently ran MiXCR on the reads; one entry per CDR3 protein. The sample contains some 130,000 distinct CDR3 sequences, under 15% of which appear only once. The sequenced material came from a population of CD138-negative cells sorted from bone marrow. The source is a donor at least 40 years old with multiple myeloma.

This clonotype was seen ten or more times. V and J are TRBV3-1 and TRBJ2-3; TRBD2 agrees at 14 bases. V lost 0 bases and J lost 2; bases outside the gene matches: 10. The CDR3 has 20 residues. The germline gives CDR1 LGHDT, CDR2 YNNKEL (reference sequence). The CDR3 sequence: CASSQDRGTSGSVYTDTQYF. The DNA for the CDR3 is TGTGCCAGCAGCCAAGATCGGGGGACTAGCGGGAGTGTTTACACAGATACGCAGTATTTT.

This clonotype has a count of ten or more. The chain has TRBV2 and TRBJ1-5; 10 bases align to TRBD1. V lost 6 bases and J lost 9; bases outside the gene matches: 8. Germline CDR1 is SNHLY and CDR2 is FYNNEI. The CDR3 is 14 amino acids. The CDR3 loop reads CASSGGQGLRPQHF. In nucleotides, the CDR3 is TGTGCCAGCAGCGGGGGACAGGGGTTGAGGCCCCAGCATTTT.

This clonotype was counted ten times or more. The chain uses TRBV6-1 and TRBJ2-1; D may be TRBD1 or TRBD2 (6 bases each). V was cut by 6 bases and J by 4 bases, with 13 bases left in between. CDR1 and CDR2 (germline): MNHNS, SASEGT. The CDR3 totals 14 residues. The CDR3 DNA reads TGTGCCAGCAGCCCCAAGGGGGGTTACAATGAGCAGTTCTTC. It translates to CASSPKGGYNEQFF.

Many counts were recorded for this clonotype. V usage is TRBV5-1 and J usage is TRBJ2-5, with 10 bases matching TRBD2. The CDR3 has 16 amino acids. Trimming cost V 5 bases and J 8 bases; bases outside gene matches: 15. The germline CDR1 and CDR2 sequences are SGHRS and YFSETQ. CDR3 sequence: CASSRTSSGGQGTQYF. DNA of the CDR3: TGCGCCAGCAGTCGGACGTCTAGCGGGGGCCAAGGTACCCAGTACTTC.

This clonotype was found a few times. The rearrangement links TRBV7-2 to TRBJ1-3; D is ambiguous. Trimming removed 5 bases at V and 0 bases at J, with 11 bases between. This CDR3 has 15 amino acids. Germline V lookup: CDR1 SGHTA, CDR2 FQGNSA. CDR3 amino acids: CASSPIRLSGNTIYF. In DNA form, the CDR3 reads TGTGCCAGCAGCCCCATTCGGCTCTCTGGAAACACCATATATTTT.

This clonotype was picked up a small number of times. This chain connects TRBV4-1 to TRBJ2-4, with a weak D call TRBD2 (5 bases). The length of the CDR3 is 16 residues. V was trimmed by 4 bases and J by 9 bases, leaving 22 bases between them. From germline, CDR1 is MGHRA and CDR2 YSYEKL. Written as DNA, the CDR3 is TGCGCCAGCAGCCCCCACGGAGCGGTACTAGGTGCCATTCAGTACTTC. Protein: CASSPHGAVLGAIQYF.

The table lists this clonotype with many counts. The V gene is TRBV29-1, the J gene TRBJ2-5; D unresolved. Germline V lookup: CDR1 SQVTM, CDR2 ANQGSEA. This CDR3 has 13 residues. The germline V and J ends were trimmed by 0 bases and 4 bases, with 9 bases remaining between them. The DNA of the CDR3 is TGCAGCGTTGAAGAAAAGGATGCAGAGACCCAGTACTTC. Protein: CSVEEKDAETQYF.

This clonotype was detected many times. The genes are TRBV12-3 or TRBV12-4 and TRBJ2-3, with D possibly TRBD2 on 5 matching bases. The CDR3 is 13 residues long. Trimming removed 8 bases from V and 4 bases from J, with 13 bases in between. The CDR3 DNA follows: TGTGCCAGCGCCCCGAGCGGACCAGATACGCAGTATTTT. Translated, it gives CASAPSGPDTQYF.

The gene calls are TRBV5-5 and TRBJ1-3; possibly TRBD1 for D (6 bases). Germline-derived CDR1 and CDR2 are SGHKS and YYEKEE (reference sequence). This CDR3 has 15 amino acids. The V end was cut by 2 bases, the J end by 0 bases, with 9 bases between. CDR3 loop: CASSLWGASGNTIYF. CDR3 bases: TGTGCCAGCAGCTTATGGGGGGCCTCTGGAAACACCATATATTTT.

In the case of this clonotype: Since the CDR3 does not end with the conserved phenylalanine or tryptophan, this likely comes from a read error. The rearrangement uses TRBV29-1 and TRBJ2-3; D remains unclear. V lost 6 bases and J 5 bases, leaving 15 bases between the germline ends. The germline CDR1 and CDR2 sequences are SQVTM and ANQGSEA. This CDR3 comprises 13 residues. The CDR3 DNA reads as TGCAGCGTCCACATATCAGGCGGAGATACGCAGTATTCT. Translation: CSVHISGGDTQYS.

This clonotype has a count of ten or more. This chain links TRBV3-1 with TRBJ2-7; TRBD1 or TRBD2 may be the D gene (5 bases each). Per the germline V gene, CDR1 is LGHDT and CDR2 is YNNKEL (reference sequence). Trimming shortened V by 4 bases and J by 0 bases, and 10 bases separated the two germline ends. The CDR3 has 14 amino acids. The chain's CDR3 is CASSRDANSYEQYF. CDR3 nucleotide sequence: TGTGCCAGCAGCCGGGACGCAAACTCCTACGAGCAGTACTTC.

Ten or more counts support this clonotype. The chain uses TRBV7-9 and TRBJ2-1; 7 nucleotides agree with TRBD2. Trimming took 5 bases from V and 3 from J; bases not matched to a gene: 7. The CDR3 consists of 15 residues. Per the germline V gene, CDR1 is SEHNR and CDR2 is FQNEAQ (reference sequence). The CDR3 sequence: CASSETGTIYNEQFF. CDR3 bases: TGTGCCAGCAGCGAGACCGGGACTATCTACAATGAGCAGTTCTTC. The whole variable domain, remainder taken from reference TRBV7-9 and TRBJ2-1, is DTGVSQNPRHKITKRGQNVTFRCDPISEHNRLYWYRQTLGQGPEFLTYFQNEAQLEKSRLLSDRFSAERPKGSFSTLEIQRTEQGDSAMYLCASSETGTIYNEQFFGPGTRLTVL.

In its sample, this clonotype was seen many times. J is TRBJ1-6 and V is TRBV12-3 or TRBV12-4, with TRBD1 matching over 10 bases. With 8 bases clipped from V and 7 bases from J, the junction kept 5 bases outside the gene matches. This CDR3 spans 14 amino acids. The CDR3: CASGTGVDNSPLHF. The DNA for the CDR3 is TGTGCCAGCGGGACAGGGGTAGACAATTCACCCCTCCACTTT.

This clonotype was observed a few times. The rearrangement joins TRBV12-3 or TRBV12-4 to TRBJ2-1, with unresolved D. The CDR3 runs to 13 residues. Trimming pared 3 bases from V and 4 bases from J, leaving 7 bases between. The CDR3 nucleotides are TGTGCCAGCAGTTTCTCGCGGTACAATGAGCAGTTCTTC. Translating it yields CASSFSRYNEQFF.

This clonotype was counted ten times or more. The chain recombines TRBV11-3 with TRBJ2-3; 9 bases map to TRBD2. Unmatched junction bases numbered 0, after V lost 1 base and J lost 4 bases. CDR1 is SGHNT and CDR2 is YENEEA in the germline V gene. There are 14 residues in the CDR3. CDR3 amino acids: CASSLVAGADTQYF. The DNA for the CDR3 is TGTGCCAGCAGCTTAGTAGCGGGGGCAGATACGCAGTATTTT.

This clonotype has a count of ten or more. CDR3 sequence reads: CASRPDSNTEAFF. The CDR3 DNA sequence: TGCGCCAGCAGGCCTGACAGTAACACTGAAGCTTTCTTT. This sequence joins TRBV5-1 and TRBJ1-1; TRBD1 is a possible D gene (5 bases). Trimming took off 5 bases at V and 2 bases at J, with 10 bases between the two ends. The CDR3 runs to 13 residues. In germline, CDR1 is SGHRS, CDR2 YFSETQ.

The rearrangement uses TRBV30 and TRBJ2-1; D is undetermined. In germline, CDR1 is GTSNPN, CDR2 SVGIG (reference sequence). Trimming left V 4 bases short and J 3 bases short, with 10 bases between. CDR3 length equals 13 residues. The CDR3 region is CAWTLLHYNEQFF. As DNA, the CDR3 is TGTGCCTGGACCCTACTTCACTACAATGAGCAGTTCTTC.

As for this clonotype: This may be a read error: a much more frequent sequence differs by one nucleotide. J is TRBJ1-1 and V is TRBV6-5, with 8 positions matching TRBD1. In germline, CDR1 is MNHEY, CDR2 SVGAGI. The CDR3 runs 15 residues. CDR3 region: CASGYSTGVNTEAFF. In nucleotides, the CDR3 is TGTGCCAGCGGTTACTCGACAGGGGTGAACACTGAAGCTTTCTTT.

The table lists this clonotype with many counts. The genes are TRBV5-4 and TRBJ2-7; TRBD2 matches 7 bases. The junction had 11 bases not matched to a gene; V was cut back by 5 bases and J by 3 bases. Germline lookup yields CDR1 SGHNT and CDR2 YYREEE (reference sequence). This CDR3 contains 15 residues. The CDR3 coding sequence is TGTGCCAGCAGTTCGCCGGCTAGCGGCTACTACGAGCAGTACTTC. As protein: CASSSPASGYYEQYF.

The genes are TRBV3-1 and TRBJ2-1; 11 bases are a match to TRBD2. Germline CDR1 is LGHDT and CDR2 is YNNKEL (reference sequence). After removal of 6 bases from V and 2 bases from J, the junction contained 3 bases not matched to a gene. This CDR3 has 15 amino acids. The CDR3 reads CASRTSGTTYNEQFF. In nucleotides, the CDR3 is TGTGCCAGCAGGACTAGCGGGACAACCTACAATGAGCAGTTCTTC.

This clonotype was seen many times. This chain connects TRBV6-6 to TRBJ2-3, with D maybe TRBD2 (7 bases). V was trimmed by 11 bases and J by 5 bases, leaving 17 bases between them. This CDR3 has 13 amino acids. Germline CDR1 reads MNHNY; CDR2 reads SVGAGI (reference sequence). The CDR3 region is CASTRGALDTQYF. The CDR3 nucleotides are TGTGCCTCTACACGGGGGGCCTTAGATACGCAGTATTTT.

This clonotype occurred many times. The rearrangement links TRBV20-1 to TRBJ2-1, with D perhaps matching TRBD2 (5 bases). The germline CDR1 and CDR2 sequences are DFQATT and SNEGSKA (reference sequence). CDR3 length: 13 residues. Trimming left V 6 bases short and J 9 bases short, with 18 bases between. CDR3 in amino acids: CSASGRSVSEQFF. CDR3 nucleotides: TGCAGTGCCTCCGGACGTAGCGTTAGTGAGCAGTTCTTC.

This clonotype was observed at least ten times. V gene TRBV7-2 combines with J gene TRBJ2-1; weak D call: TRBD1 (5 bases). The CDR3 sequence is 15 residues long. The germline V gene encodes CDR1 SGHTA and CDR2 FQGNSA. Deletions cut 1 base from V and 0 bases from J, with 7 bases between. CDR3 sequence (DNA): TGTGCCAGCAGCTTAGTTCAGGGCTCCTACAATGAGCAGTTCTTC. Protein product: CASSLVQGSYNEQFF.

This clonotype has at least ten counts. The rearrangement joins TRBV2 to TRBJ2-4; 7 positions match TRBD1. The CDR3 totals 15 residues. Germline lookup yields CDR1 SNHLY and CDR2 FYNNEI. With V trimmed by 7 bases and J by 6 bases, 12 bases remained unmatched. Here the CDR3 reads CASTYVTGEPNIQYF. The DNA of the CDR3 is TGTGCCAGCACGTATGTTACAGGGGAGCCAAACATTCAGTACTTC.

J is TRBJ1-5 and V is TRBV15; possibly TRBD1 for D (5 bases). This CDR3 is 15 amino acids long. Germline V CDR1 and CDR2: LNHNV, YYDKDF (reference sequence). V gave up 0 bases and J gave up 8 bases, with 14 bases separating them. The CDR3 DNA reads TGTGCCACCAGCAGAGATCGACAGCTGCGGGAGCCCCAGCATTTT. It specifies CATSRDRQLREPQHF.

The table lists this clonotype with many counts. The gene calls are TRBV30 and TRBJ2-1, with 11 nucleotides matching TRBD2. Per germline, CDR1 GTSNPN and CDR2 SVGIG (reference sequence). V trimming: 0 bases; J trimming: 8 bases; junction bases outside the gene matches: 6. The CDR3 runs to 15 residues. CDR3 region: CAWSVLTSGIDEQFF. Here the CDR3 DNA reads TGTGCCTGGAGTGTACTGACTAGCGGGATCGATGAGCAGTTCTTC.

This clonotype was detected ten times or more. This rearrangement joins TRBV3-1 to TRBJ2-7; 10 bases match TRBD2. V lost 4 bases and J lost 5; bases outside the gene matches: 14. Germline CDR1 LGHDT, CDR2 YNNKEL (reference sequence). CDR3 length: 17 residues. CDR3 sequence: CASSPLRSGRRANEQYF. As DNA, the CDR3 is TGTGCCAGCAGCCCTCTTCGTAGCGGGAGGAGGGCGAACGAGCAGTACTTC.

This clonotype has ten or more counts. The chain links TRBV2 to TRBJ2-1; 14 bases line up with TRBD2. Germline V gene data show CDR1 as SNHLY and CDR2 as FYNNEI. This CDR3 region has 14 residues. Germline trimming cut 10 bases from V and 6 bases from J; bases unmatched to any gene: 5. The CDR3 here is CATRGTSGSNEQFF. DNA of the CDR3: TGTGCCACAAGGGGGACTAGCGGGAGCAATGAGCAGTTCTTC.

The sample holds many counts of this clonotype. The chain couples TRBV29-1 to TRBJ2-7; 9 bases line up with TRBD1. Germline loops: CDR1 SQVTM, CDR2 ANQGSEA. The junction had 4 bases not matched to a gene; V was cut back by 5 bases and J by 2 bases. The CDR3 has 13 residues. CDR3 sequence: CSVSDRGPYEQYF. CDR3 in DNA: TGCAGCGTTTCGGACAGGGGCCCCTACGAGCAGTACTTC.

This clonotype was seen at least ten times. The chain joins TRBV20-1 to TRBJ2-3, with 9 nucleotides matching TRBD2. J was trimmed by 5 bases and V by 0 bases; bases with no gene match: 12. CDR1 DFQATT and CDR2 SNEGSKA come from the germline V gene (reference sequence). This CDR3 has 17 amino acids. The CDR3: CSARESGGRAIIDTQYF. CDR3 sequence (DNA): TGCAGTGCTAGAGAGTCCGGCGGGAGGGCCATTATAGATACGCAGTATTTT.